This is a list of T cell receptor beta chains from one sample in a study of radiation and T cells in renal cell carcinoma. TCRdb keeps only in-frame clones here, not all; method: immunoSEQ multiplex PCR. Of 70,000 to 95,000 clones in the sample, 82% were seen once. The specimen comprised blood, sampled from a patient whose treatment included radiotherapy and nephrectomy. Receptor source: a man aged 60 to 69 with renal cell carcinoma. Both conserved end residues are part of each CDR3. The D gene is left open where the match is weak. Expanded clones get a size class; other rows say once, few or many, or leave the size out.

J gene	V gene	D gene	CDR3 length	clone size	CDR3 protein
TRBJ2-1	TRBV9	-	15	-	CASSVGGDRYNEQFF
TRBJ2-2	TRBV19	TRBD2	16	-	CASSPLGTGGTGELFF
TRBJ2-4	TRBV18	TRBD1	14	-	CASSPSGTGNIQYF
TRBJ1-4	TRBV5-1	-	14	-	CASSWQGTNEKLFF
TRBJ2-3	TRBV19	-	15	few	CASSPFGGPTDTQYF
TRBJ2-1	TRBV19	-	11	few	CASTGYNEQFF
TRBJ2-7	TRBV27	-	14	-	CATTPTGNQYEQYF
TRBJ1-5	TRBV5-6	TRBD1	15	-	CASSLAGTGLGPQHF
TRBJ2-3	TRBV18	-	13	-	CASLDSSTDTQYF
TRBJ2-2	TRBV7-9	-	14	-	CASSLVGNTGELFF
TRBJ1-1	TRBV9	-	14	-	CASSAMSAGTEAFF
TRBJ1-5	TRBV9	-	14	few	CASSVDGGYQPQHF
TRBJ1-3	TRBV7-2	-	14	-	CASSLPGTKNTIYF
TRBJ2-2	TRBV5-1	-	13	-	CASSSPVAGELFF
TRBJ2-3	TRBV25-1	-	16	-	CASSEYGGASTDTQYF
TRBJ2-7	TRBV4-1	TRBD1	15	-	CASSQEPGTGYEQYF
TRBJ1-2	TRBV10-3	-	13	-	CAITPDTTGGYTF
TRBJ2-7	TRBV6-5	-	13	-	CASSDPGPYEQYF